The present T cell receptor (beta chain) was sequenced within a study of shared clonotypes between healthy human individuals. Study at large: Per donor, three plates held CD4 naive cells, three held CD4 memory, two held CD8 naive and one held CD8 memory. Study-wide points: Despite large depth, rarefaction showed incomplete sorted-subset sequencing. The represented genetic and exposure-history diversity was limited by the small number of donors.

A word on this clone: Its specificity is unknown.

Assay: immunoSEQ multiplex PCR; the TCRdb copy retains only in-frame clones and omits some. The top ten clones hold around 1.5% of a sample with about 1 million clones, about 75% of them seen once. The CDR3 totals 14 residues. V was pared by 8 bases and J by 9 bases, with 23 bases between. Germline CDR1 and CDR2: SNHLY and FYNNEI. The chain combines TRBV2 with TRBJ2-7, with D perhaps matching TRBD1 or TRBD2 (5 bases each). Sequenced: memory CD4+ T cells sorted from blood. As for subset: CD45RA-negative fraction. This clonotype was obtained from a man aged 18 to 35 in good health. CDR3 in amino acids: CASGADRAGYWQYF. DNA of the CDR3: TGTGCCAGCGGGGCGGATCGGGCGGGCTACTGGCAGTACTTC.